The TCR beta chain described here comes from a study of blood T cell repertoires in COVID-19. Background on the study: Italy, Spain and the United States were the sources of the convalescent and acute COVID-19 samples.

The CDR3 is 15 residues long. The germline V gene encodes CDR1 SGDLS and CDR2 YYNGEE. After removal of 3 bases from V and 3 bases from J, the junction contained 3 bases not matched to a gene. Each recovered donor of Cohort 3 presented with two negative PCRs, clearance, or symptom resolution. Only in-frame clones appear in the TCRdb table, and some are missing; sequencing was by immunoSEQ multiplex PCR. The profile shows hundreds of thousands of clones, roughly 90% of them singletons. The sample comprised PBMCs or T cells enriched from blood (not recorded which). This TCR was sampled from a woman aged 30 to 39 who had recovered from COVID-19. The J gene is TRBJ2-5, the V gene TRBV9, with 12 positions matching TRBD2. CDR3 coding DNA: TGTGCCAGCAGCGGCCTAGCGGGAGGGGAAGAGACCCAGTACTTC. It is translated as CASSGLAGGEETQYF.